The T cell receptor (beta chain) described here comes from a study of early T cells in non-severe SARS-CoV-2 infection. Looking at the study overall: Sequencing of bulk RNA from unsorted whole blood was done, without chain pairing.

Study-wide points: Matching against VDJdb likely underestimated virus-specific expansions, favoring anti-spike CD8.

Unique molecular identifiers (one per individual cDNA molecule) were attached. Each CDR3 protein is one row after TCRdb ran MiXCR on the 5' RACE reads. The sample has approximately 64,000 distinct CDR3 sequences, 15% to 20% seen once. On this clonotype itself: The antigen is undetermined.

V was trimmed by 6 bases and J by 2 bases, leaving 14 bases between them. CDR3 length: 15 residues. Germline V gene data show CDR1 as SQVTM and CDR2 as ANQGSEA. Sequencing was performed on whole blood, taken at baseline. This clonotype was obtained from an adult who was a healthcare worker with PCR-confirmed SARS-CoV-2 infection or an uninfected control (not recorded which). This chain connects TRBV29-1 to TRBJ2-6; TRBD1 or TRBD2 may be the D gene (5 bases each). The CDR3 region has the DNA TGCAGCGTACTGGGACCCTCTACTGGGGCCAACGTCCTGACTTTC. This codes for CSVLGPSTGANVLTF.